This T cell receptor (beta chain) is drawn from a study of early T cells in non-severe SARS-CoV-2 infection. The library protocol tagged individual cDNA molecules with unique molecular identifiers. TCRdb reprocessed the 5' RACE reads via MiXCR and lists one record per CDR3 protein. The table shows roughly 80,000 distinct CDR3 sequences, with 16% occurring only once. The sequencing input was whole blood. The origin of this receptor is an adult who was a healthcare worker with PCR-confirmed SARS-CoV-2 infection or an uninfected control (not recorded which).

This CDR3 is CASSVYDSNTEAFF. In nucleotides, the CDR3 is TGTGCCAGCAGCGTTTACGACTCGAACACTGAAGCTTTCTTT. The chain combines TRBV9 with TRBJ1-1, with no clear D. Deletions cut 2 bases from V and 1 base from J, with 9 bases between. This CDR3 has 14 amino acids. CDR1 and CDR2 (germline): SGDLS, YYNGEE.